The 7 T cell receptor beta chains listed next were all sequenced from one sample in a study of monozygotic twins with inflammatory bowel disease. Using the 5' RACE reads, TCRdb records one entry per CDR3 protein without DNA. The ten top clones account for 2% to 3%, within a sample of hundreds of thousands of distinct CDR3 sequences. Material: blood. These TCRs come from a human donor with ulcerative colitis or Crohn's disease, or a healthy co-twin of an affected twin (not recorded which).

The chain uses TRBV28 and TRBJ2-4. CDR1 and CDR2 (germline): MDHEN, SYDVKM. This CDR3 is built from 15 residues. CDR3 sequence: CASSSEALAKNIQYF. Drawing the rest from reference TRBV28 and TRBJ2-4, the complete variable domain is DVKVTQSSRYLVKRTGEKVFLECVQDMDHENMFWYRQDPGLGLRLIYFSYDVKMKEKGDIPEGYSVSREKKERFSLILESASTNQTSMYLCASSSEALAKNIQYFGAGTRLSVL.

CDR3 sequence: CASSSGLAGEIDTQYF. The chain uses TRBV7-2 and TRBJ2-3; lacking DNA, the TRBD2 call made by TCRdb goes unchecked. Germline V gene lookup returns CDR1 SGHTA and CDR2 FQGNSA. The CDR3 spans 16 residues.

The CDR3 reads CMTRGADTQYF. The rearrangement uses TRBV20-1 and TRBJ2-3. The CDR3 runs to 11 residues. The germline gives CDR1 DFQATT, CDR2 SNEGSKA (reference sequence).

V gene TRBV12-3 or TRBV12-4 combines with J gene TRBJ2-7; with no DNA, the TCRdb D assignment of TRBD2 cannot be verified. CDR3 size: 15 residues. This chain's CDR3 is CASSTSRRVLYEQYF.

The rearrangement links TRBV18 to TRBJ2-1; there is no DNA to check the TCRdb D call of TRBD1. CDR3 size: 16 residues. CDR1 is KGHSH, CDR2 LQKENI, per germline. This chain's CDR3 is CASSFLGQGTYNEQFF.

This chain connects TRBV20-1 to TRBJ2-1; TCRdb's assignment of TRBD1 cannot be checked, as there is no DNA. The CDR3 runs 15 residues. Germline V gene lookup returns CDR1 DFQATT and CDR2 SNEGSKA (reference sequence). CDR3 sequence reads: CSARPLGGAYNEQFF.

CDR3 loop: CSVRGTGGMDTGELFF. V usage is TRBV29-1 and J usage is TRBJ2-2; TCRdb calls TRBD1, which cannot be checked without DNA. This CDR3 is built from 16 residues. Germline CDR1 is SQVTM and CDR2 is ANQGSEA.